These 32 T cell receptor beta chains originate from one sample sequenced in a study of CD8+CD57+ T cells in acquired aplastic anemia. Sequenced patients had shown CD8+CD57+ cell expansion by flow cytometry. Genomic DNA templated the TCR beta VDJ and CDR3 profiling. TCRdb recomputed calls from the reads with MiXCR, one row per CDR3 protein. The sample has more than 150,000 distinct CDR3 sequences, less than 50% seen once; the top ten hold 2.5% to 4%. Sample: sorted CD4+, CD8+, or CD8+CD57+ T cells (not recorded which) from PBMCs. The receptors originated from a human donor with aplastic anemia.

Ten or more counts support this clonotype. The chain combines TRBV25-1 with TRBJ1-2, with TRBD1 identical over 8 bases. This CDR3 spans 15 amino acids. V shed 4 bases, J shed 7 bases, and the junction held 11 bases outside the gene matches. Germline CDR1 and CDR2: MGHDK and SYGVNS. The CDR3 spells CASSGGHRGERGYTF. The DNA for the CDR3 is TGTGCCAGCAGTGGAGGTCACAGGGGGGAACGTGGCTACACCTTC.

The chain carries TRBV4-3 and TRBJ2-2; D is possibly TRBD1 (6 bases). This CDR3 contains 17 residues. CDR1 and CDR2 from the germline V gene are LGHNA and YSLEER. The ends were cut back, 4 bases at V and 1 base at J, with 16 bases in the middle. CDR3 sequence (DNA): TGCGCCAGCAGCCGTGGAGCTTCAGGGGTGAACACCGGGGAGCTGTTTTTT. This translates into CASSRGASGVNTGELFF.

This clonotype was counted ten times or more. V gene TRBV20-1 combines with J gene TRBJ1-2, with D uncertain. CDR1 is DFQATT and CDR2 is SNEGSKA in the germline V gene (reference sequence). CDR3 size: 14 residues. Trimming took off 0 bases at V and 4 bases at J, with 12 bases between the two ends. In DNA form, the CDR3 reads TGCAGTGCTAGAGATTTAGGTACTAGCTATGGCTACACCTTC. It translates to CSARDLGTSYGYTF.

The chain combines TRBV6-5 with TRBJ1-2; D gene ambiguous. The V gene's germline CDR1 is MNHEY and CDR2 SVGAGI. With 4 bases removed from V and 4 bases from J, the gap between germline ends came to 10 bases. The CDR3 totals 13 residues. In DNA form, the CDR3 reads TGTGCCAGCAGTTTATCAGGACCCTATGGCTACACCTTC. It encodes CASSLSGPYGYTF.

As regards this clonotype: One junction end does not reproduce the germline sequence, and a read error may be involved. V and J are TRBV29-1 and TRBJ1-6; 8 bases map to TRBD1. Germline loops: CDR1 SQVTM, CDR2 ANQGSEA. There are 12 residues in the CDR3. The CDR3 sequence: CGVGDRNSPPHF. The CDR3 coding sequence is TGCGGCGTTGGGGACAGGAATTCACCCCCCCACTTT.

This clonotype was seen at least ten times. This chain uses TRBV5-5 with TRBJ1-2; D is unresolved. Germline V gives CDR1 SGHKS, CDR2 YYEKEE (reference sequence). The V gene lost 0 bases and the J gene lost 5 bases, with 11 bases spanning the gap. The CDR3 length is 14 residues. In DNA form, the CDR3 reads TGTGCCAGCAGCTTGGGTGCAATTCAATATGGCTACACCTTC. Protein product: CASSLGAIQYGYTF.

V and J are TRBV25-1 and TRBJ1-6; maybe TRBD1 (5 bases). V was trimmed by 1 base and J by 9 bases, leaving 13 bases between them. From germline, CDR1 is MGHDK and CDR2 SYGVNS. This CDR3 region has 15 residues. CDR3 region: CASSEFDWGGSPLHF. As DNA, the CDR3 is TGTGCCAGCAGTGAATTTGATTGGGGGGGTTCACCCCTCCACTTT.

This clonotype has at least ten counts. This chain connects TRBV2 to TRBJ2-5, with D perhaps being TRBD1 or TRBD2 (7 bases each). Between the trimmed V and J ends, which lost 3 bases and 5 bases, there was a span of 13 bases. Germline values: CDR1 SNHLY, CDR2 FYNNEI. CDR3 length: 14 residues. This chain's CDR3 is CASSDQGGGETQYF. The CDR3 DNA is TGTGCCAGCAGTGATCAGGGGGGAGGGGAGACCCAGTACTTC.

Many counts were recorded for this clonotype. J is TRBJ2-7 and V is TRBV11-2; weak D call: TRBD1 (6 bases). V lost 5 bases and J 0 bases, leaving 14 bases between the germline ends. Germline V gene lookup returns CDR1 SGHAT and CDR2 FQNNGV. This CDR3 contains 15 residues. CDR3 sequence: CASSTQTGTSYEQYF. The CDR3 DNA sequence: TGTGCCAGCAGCACCCAGACAGGAACCTCCTACGAGCAGTACTTC.

This clonotype was detected many times. The chain couples TRBV6-2 or TRBV6-3 to TRBJ2-7; no firm D call. Trimming took off 5 bases at V and 0 bases at J, with 11 bases between the two ends. The CDR3 length is 14 residues. CDR1 and CDR2 from the germline V gene are MNHEY and SVGEGT. CDR3 nucleotide sequence: TGTGCCAGCAGTGACTTTTCTAGCTCCTACGAGCAGTACTTC. Its translation: CASSDFSSSYEQYF.

This chain uses TRBV4-1 with TRBJ2-7; a possible D gene is TRBD1 (6 bases). Per germline, CDR1 MGHRA and CDR2 YSYEKL. This CDR3 is built from 15 residues. The germline V and J ends were trimmed by 1 base and 0 bases, with 10 bases remaining between them. The CDR3 loop is CASSQGQESSYEQYF. Here the CDR3 DNA reads TGCGCCAGCAGCCAAGGACAGGAGAGCTCCTACGAGCAGTACTTC.

The chain recombines TRBV19 with TRBJ1-5, with D possibly TRBD1 on 6 matching bases. Trimming pared 7 bases from V and 6 bases from J, leaving 16 bases between. Germline values: CDR1 LNHDA, CDR2 SQIVND (reference sequence). The CDR3 has 14 residues. CDR3 amino acids: CASTRGRDGQPQHF. Here the CDR3 DNA reads TGTGCCAGTACCAGGGGCAGGGATGGTCAGCCCCAGCATTTT.

This clonotype was picked up a small number of times. The chain combines TRBV6-2 or TRBV6-3 with TRBJ2-5, with D perhaps assigned TRBD1 or TRBD2 (7 bases each). Germline assignment: CDR1 MNHEY and CDR2 SVGEGT. V was pared by 4 bases and J by 4 bases, with 19 bases between. The CDR3 totals 16 residues. CDR3 loop: CASSFRGGRGGETQYF. The CDR3 DNA reads as TGTGCCAGCAGTTTCAGGGGGGGACGAGGGGGAGAGACCCAGTACTTC.

This clonotype was seen only a few times. The chain couples TRBV18 to TRBJ1-5; D gene ambiguous. From germline, CDR1 is KGHSH and CDR2 LQKENI. This CDR3 contains 14 residues. V lost 4 bases, J lost 7 bases, and 14 bases lay in between. CDR3 nucleotide sequence: TGTGCCAGCTCACGGGAACGGGATGGGCAGCCCCAGCATTTT. The encoded protein is CASSRERDGQPQHF.

The table lists this clonotype with many counts. At one boundary the junction diverges from the germline segment, which might be a read error. V and J are TRBV7-2 and TRBJ2-1; 7 positions agree with TRBD2. The CDR3 totals 13 residues. Germline CDR1 reads SGHTA; CDR2 reads FQGNSA. The CDR3 loop is CASSFTQRDRGIF. CDR3 in DNA: TGTGCCAGCAGCTTTACACAGCGGGACCGGGGAATCTTC.

Only a few counts were recorded for this clonotype. A much larger clone differs from this one at a single base, so this may be a read error. This chain joins TRBV19 and TRBJ2-2, with D tentatively TRBD1 or TRBD2 (5 bases each). The CDR3 spans 16 residues. Germline lookup yields CDR1 LNHDA and CDR2 SQIVND (reference sequence). As DNA, the CDR3 is TGTGCCAGTAGTATATCCAGGGTAAAGAACACCGGGGAGCTGTCTTTT. It specifies CASSISRVKNTGELSF.

With regard to this clonotype: This CDR3 fails to terminate in the conserved phenylalanine or tryptophan, so it likely reflects a read error. This chain joins TRBV29-1 and TRBJ2-3; 8 bases are shared with TRBD1. V shed 6 bases, J shed 3 bases, and the junction held 8 bases outside the gene matches. Germline lookup yields CDR1 SQVTM and CDR2 ANQGSEA. CDR3 size: 14 residues. The CDR3 here is CSVCGQGRTDTQYL. CDR3 coding DNA: TGCAGCGTATGCGGACAGGGCCGGACAGATACGCAGTATCTT.

The chain carries TRBV7-2 and TRBJ2-7; D may correspond to TRBD1 or TRBD2 (5 bases each). From germline, CDR1 is SGHTA and CDR2 FQGNSA. With 5 bases removed from V and 2 bases from J, the gap between germline ends came to 16 bases. There are 15 residues in the CDR3. CDR3 sequence (DNA): TGTGCCAGCAGCGCACCCGGGACGGGTGCCTACGAGCAGTACTTC. It codes for CASSAPGTGAYEQYF. Full variable domain (rest looked up from reference TRBV7-2 and TRBJ2-7): GAGVSQSPSNKVTEKGKDVELRCDPISGHTALYWYRQSLGQGLEFLIYFQGNSAPDKSGLPSDRFSAERTGGSVSTLTIQRTQQEDSAVYLCASSAPGTGAYEQYFGPGTRLTVT.

The chain links TRBV29-1 to TRBJ1-6; D unclear. The CDR3 length is 13 residues. The V end was cut by 4 bases, the J end by 7 bases, with 11 bases between. Germline CDR1 and CDR2: SQVTM and ANQGSEA. CDR3 nucleotides: TGCAGCGTTGCGGGCAGCCCCAATTCACCCCTCCACTTT. It specifies CSVAGSPNSPLHF.

With regard to this clonotype: Possible read error: a much larger clone is one base away. V usage is TRBV9 and J usage is TRBJ2-5; the D gene is possibly TRBD1 (6 bases). The V gene's germline CDR1 is SGDLS and CDR2 YYNGEE. CDR3 length: 14 residues. The CDR3 nucleotides are TGTACCAGCGACCCAGGCGGTAGGGGGGAGACCCAGTACTTC. Amino acids: CTSDPGGRGETQYF.

This CDR3 reads CASSQDGKGHEQYF. As DNA, the CDR3 is TGTGCCAGCAGCCAAGATGGTAAAGGGCACGAGCAGTACTTC. The chain recombines TRBV4-2 with TRBJ2-7; D gene uncertain. V lost 0 bases and J 5 bases, leaving 11 bases between the germline ends. In germline, CDR1 is LGHNA, CDR2 YNFKEQ. The CDR3 spans 14 residues.

This clonotype has just one count. DNA of the CDR3: TGTGCCAGTAGTACAGCGGGGGCACCCACTGAAGCTTTCTTT. Amino acids: CASSTAGAPTEAFF. This sequence joins TRBV19 and TRBJ1-1, with D perhaps TRBD1 (6 bases). CDR3 length: 14 amino acids. V gave up 4 bases and J gave up 4 bases, with 13 bases separating them. Germline V gene data show CDR1 as LNHDA and CDR2 as SQIVND (reference sequence).

This clonotype was counted at least ten times. The gene calls are TRBV2 and TRBJ1-2, with a possible D match to TRBD1 (6 bases). Germline V gene data show CDR1 as SNHLY and CDR2 as FYNNEI. The CDR3 runs 15 residues. The V end was cut by 5 bases, the J end by 2 bases, with 15 bases between. The CDR3 is CASSRGGARNYGYTF. CDR3 DNA sequence: TGTGCCAGCAGTCGGGGGGGCGCGAGGAACTATGGCTACACCTTC. The variable domain in full, with the rest retrieved from reference TRBV2 and TRBJ1-2, is EPEVTQTPSHQVTQMGQEVILRCVPISNHLYFYWYRQILGQKVEFLVSFYNNEISEKSEIFDDQFSVERPDGSNFTLKIRSTKLEDSAMYFCASSRGGARNYGYTFGSGTRLTVV.

There are many counts of this clonotype. V usage is TRBV20-1 and J usage is TRBJ2-1, with 12 bases identical to TRBD2. Germline assignment: CDR1 DFQATT and CDR2 SNEGSKA (reference sequence). The CDR3 has 15 amino acids. Unmatched junction bases numbered 10, after V lost 5 bases and J lost 8 bases. The CDR3 region has the DNA TGCAGTGCTGGGGGCAGGACTAGCGGGACTTATGAGCAGTTCTTC. Its protein is CSAGGRTSGTYEQFF.

For this clonotype: The junction differs from germline at one of its ends, possibly a read error. V and J are TRBV10-3 and TRBJ2-7, with D possibly being TRBD2 (5 bases). The germline V gene has CDR1 ENHRY and CDR2 SYGVKD. CDR3 size: 14 residues. CDR3 coding DNA: TGTGCCATCGCGGCCCAGAGGAACACCGGGGAGCTGTACTTC. It translates to CAIAAQRNTGELYF.

A few counts support this clonotype. The chain links TRBV9 to TRBJ1-6, with D possibly being TRBD1 (5 bases). Germline V lookup: CDR1 SGDLS, CDR2 YYNGEE. The CDR3 is 14 residues long. The V and J ends lost 5 bases and 9 bases respectively, with 15 bases between them. CDR3 sequence (DNA): TGTGCCAGCAGTGAGGGGTTAAAAGGTTCACCCCTCCACTTT. Its protein product is CASSEGLKGSPLHF.

Of note for this clonotype: Given a much more abundant clone one base away, this may be a read error. The CDR3 DNA follows: TGTGCCAGCAGTCAGCCGGGACAGTTCAATGAGCAGCTCTTC. This codes for CASSQPGQFNEQLF. This chain links TRBV6-1 with TRBJ2-1, with 7 nucleotides matching TRBD1. There are 14 residues in the CDR3. Germline lookup yields CDR1 MNHNS and CDR2 SASEGT.

Details on this clonotype: A much larger clone sits a single nucleotide away, making a read error possible. This chain uses TRBV20-1 with TRBJ1-4; D gene uncertain. Trimming cost V 0 bases and J 2 bases, with 10 bases left between them. Germline V lookup: CDR1 DFQATT, CDR2 SNEGSKA (reference sequence). The CDR3 has 15 residues. The CDR3 DNA is TGCAGTGCTAGAGATAACGGGCGGACTAATGAAAAACTGTTTTTT. Protein: CSARDNGRTNEKLFF.

The table lists this clonotype with many counts. The chain recombines TRBV7-2 with TRBJ1-3; 10 bases agree with TRBD1. V was clipped by 5 bases and J by 2 bases; unmatched bases: 3. The V gene's germline CDR1 is SGHTA and CDR2 FQGNSA. The CDR3 has 15 residues. This CDR3 is CASSPTGGTGNTIYF. CDR3 DNA: TGTGCCAGCAGCCCGACAGGGGGCACTGGAAACACCATATATTTT.

This clonotype was seen a single time. The rearrangement uses TRBV10-2 and TRBJ1-1, with D tentatively TRBD1 (5 bases). Per the germline V gene, CDR1 is WSHSY and CDR2 is SAAADI. V shed 3 bases and J shed 10 bases, with 12 bases lying between them. The CDR3 is made up of 12 amino acids. CDR3 DNA sequence: TGCGCCAGCAGTGAACACGTAGGGACAGCTTTCTTT. Its protein product is CASSEHVGTAFF.

This clonotype has ten or more counts. The chain is built from TRBV20-1 and TRBJ2-3; weak D call: TRBD2 (6 bases). The germline CDR1 and CDR2 sequences are DFQATT and SNEGSKA (reference sequence). CDR3 length: 14 amino acids. V dropped 1 base and J dropped 2 bases, with 10 bases sitting between them. The CDR3 here is CSARVGGPTDTQYF. The CDR3 coding sequence is TGCAGTGCTAGAGTAGGAGGGCCCACAGATACGCAGTATTTT.

This clonotype was counted many times. The CDR3 DNA is TGTGCCACCAGTGATGGGGATGGCTACACCTTC. Its translation: CATSDGDGYTF. The rearrangement links TRBV24-1 to TRBJ1-2; D is unresolved. CDR3 length: 11 amino acids. Germline V gene data show CDR1 as KGHDR and CDR2 as SFDVKD. V shed 3 bases and J shed 6 bases, with 4 bases lying between them.